The rows below give T cell receptor beta chains drawn from one sample of a study of blood T cells in healthy people across ages. TCRdb fed the 5' RACE reads into MiXCR, producing one record per CDR3 protein. There are fewer than 950,000 distinct CDR3 sequences in the sample; about 48% occur only once, and roughly 40% lies in the top ten. Source material: blood. These receptors all come from a man older than 75 in good health. Each CDR3 is given with its conserved first and last residue. The D gene is left open where the match is weak. Only part of the rows carry a size: once, few, many, or a class if the clone is expanded.

v_gene: TRBV3-1
d_gene: -
len: 15
j_gene: TRBJ2-5
abundance: -
CDR3aa: CASSSRPSSGETQYF
CDR3nt: TGTGCCAGCAGCTCTCGGCCTAGCTCCGGCGAGACCCAGTACTTC

v_gene: TRBV12-3/TRBV12-4
d_gene: -
len: 13
j_gene: TRBJ1-2
abundance: -
CDR3aa: CASSLGTLYGYTF
CDR3nt: TGTGCCAGCAGTTTGGGGACGCTGTATGGCTACACCTTC

v_gene: TRBV6-1
d_gene: -
len: 13
j_gene: TRBJ1-1
abundance: -
CDR3aa: CASSRVSGTEAFF
CDR3nt: TGTGCCAGTTCGCGGGTTTCAGGAACTGAAGCTTTCTTT

v_gene: TRBV7-2
d_gene: -
len: 13
j_gene: TRBJ2-1
abundance: -
CDR3aa: CASSFAGYNEQFF
CDR3nt: TGTGCCAGCAGCTTCGCGGGATACAATGAGCAGTTCTTC

v_gene: TRBV4-1
d_gene: TRBD1
len: 16
j_gene: TRBJ1-2
abundance: few
CDR3aa: CASSPWDRGENYGYTF
CDR3nt: TGCGCCAGCAGCCCGTGGGACAGGGGAGAGAACTATGGCTACACCTTC

v_gene: TRBV6-6
d_gene: -
len: 12
j_gene: TRBJ2-7
abundance: -
CDR3aa: CASTGGDNEQYF
CDR3nt: TGTGCCAGCACCGGGGGCGACAATGAGCAGTACTTC

v_gene: TRBV4-1
d_gene: -
len: 15
j_gene: TRBJ2-7
abundance: -
CDR3aa: CASSPTRGSYNEQYF
CDR3nt: TGCGCCAGCAGCCCTACTAGGGGGTCCTACAATGAGCAGTACTTC

v_gene: TRBV25-1
d_gene: -
len: 13
j_gene: TRBJ1-5
abundance: -
CDR3aa: CASSGGTHQPQHF
CDR3nt: TGTGCCAGCAGTGGGGGGACCCATCAGCCCCAGCATTTT

v_gene: TRBV20-1
d_gene: TRBD2
len: 15
j_gene: TRBJ2-7
abundance: -
CDR3aa: CSARVGGTTSYEQYF
CDR3nt: TGCAGTGCTAGAGTAGGCGGGACTACCTCCTACGAGCAGTACTTC

v_gene: TRBV7-9
d_gene: -
len: 16
j_gene: TRBJ2-1
abundance: few
CDR3aa: CASSPKEGPSYNEQFF
CDR3nt: TGTGCCAGCAGCCCAAAGGAGGGCCCATCCTACAATGAGCAGTTCTTC

v_gene: TRBV28
d_gene: -
len: 16
j_gene: TRBJ2-7
abundance: once
CDR3aa: CASSFQAMTLTYEQYF
CDR3nt: TGTGCCAGCAGTTTCCAGGCGATGACACTAACCTACGAGCAGTACTTC

v_gene: TRBV6-5
d_gene: -
len: 15
j_gene: TRBJ2-7
abundance: -
CDR3aa: CASSRSGTGSYEQYF
CDR3nt: TGTGCCAGCAGTCGTAGCGGGACAGGGTCCTACGAGCAGTACTTC

v_gene: TRBV6-1
d_gene: -
len: 14
j_gene: TRBJ2-3
abundance: -
CDR3aa: CASSDWSDTDTQYF
CDR3nt: TGTGCCAGCAGTGATTGGTCGGACACAGATACGCAGTATTTT